This is a list of T cell receptor beta chains from one sample in a study of blood T cells in healthy people across ages. TCRdb passed the 5' RACE reads through MiXCR, listing each CDR3 protein once. The sample contains 780,000 or so distinct CDR3 sequences, about 53% of which appear only once. Sequencing was performed on blood. All receptors come from a man of 80 years or more in good health. Each CDR3 is given with its conserved first and last residue. D genes are given only for firm matches. The size field is filled for only some rows; it gives once, few, many or a size class.

V gene	D gene	J gene	clone size	CDR3 DNA	CDR3 protein
TRBV7-9	.	TRBJ1-1	.	TGTGCCAGCAGCTTAGCGCCACAGGTCACTGAAGCTTTCTTT	CASSLAPQVTEAFF
TRBV6-1	.	TRBJ2-7	.	TGTGCCAGTGAAAGGCGGCAGGCCTACGAGCAGTACTTC	CASERRQAYEQYF
TRBV11-2	.	TRBJ2-6	many	TGTGCCAGCAGCTTAGCGGCTCGGAACTCTGGGGCCAACGTCCTGACTTTC	CASSLAARNSGANVLTF
TRBV20-1	.	TRBJ2-7	.	TGCAGTGCCCCCAGCCGGGGCGGGCAGACCTACGAGCAGTACTTC	CSAPSRGGQTYEQYF
TRBV27	.	TRBJ2-1	.	TGTGCCAGCGGGATAGCCTACAATGAGCAGTTCTTC	CASGIAYNEQFF
TRBV6-5	.	TRBJ2-7	.	TGTGCCAGCAGTTACTCGGCCAAGAGGTATAGCTCCTACGAGCAGTACTTC	CASSYSAKRYSSYEQYF
TRBV9	TRBD2	TRBJ2-6	.	TGTGCCAGCAGCGTAGCAGGGACTAGCGGGATCGCTTCTGGGGCCAACGTCCTGACTTTC	CASSVAGTSGIASGANVLTF
TRBV28	TRBD2	TRBJ2-4	.	TGTGCCAGCAGTTGGGCTAGCGGGGCCAAAAACATTCAGTACTTC	CASSWASGAKNIQYF
TRBV7-9	.	TRBJ1-2	.	TGTGCCAGCAGATCCCCAGTGAACTATGGCTACACCTTC	CASRSPVNYGYTF
TRBV5-1	.	TRBJ2-6	.	TGCGCCAGCAGCTTGGCCGCGGCCAACGTCCTGACTTTC	CASSLAAANVLTF
TRBV7-9	TRBD1	TRBJ2-4	.	TGTGCCAGCAGCCCCGTGGACAGGGGGCCATTTGGTGAGCAGTACTTC	CASSPVDRGPFGEQYF
TRBV7-3	TRBD2	TRBJ2-3	.	TGTGCCAGCAGCTCAGGCGGGCGGGAGGGAACAGATACGCAGTATTTT	CASSSGGREGTDTQYF
TRBV10-2	.	TRBJ2-1	.	TGCGCCAGCAGTGAGGCTGTTGCTCTAAGGGAGCAGTTCTTC	CASSEAVALREQFF
TRBV6-2/TRBV6-3	TRBD2	TRBJ2-7	few	TGTGCCAGCAGACTAGCGGGACCCGCAACCTACGAGCAGTACTTC	CASRLAGPATYEQYF
TRBV2	TRBD1	TRBJ2-7	.	TGTGCCAGCACCAACCGGACAGGGACTTACGAGCAGTACTTC	CASTNRTGTYEQYF
TRBV20-1	.	TRBJ2-3	few	TGCAGTGTGGGACTCACAGATACGCAGTATTTT	CSVGLTDTQYF
TRBV5-1	.	TRBJ2-1	few	TGCGCCAGCAGCCCGTCGGGGTGGGAGCAGTTCTTC	CASSPSGWEQFF
TRBV20-1	.	TRBJ1-4	.	TGCAGTGCTAGAGATAGGGACGGGAGCCTTGAAAAACTGTTTTTT	CSARDRDGSLEKLFF
TRBV2	.	TRBJ1-5	.	TGTGCCAGCAGTGAATCAGGGGCGAGCAATCAGCCCCAGCATTTT	CASSESGASNQPQHF
TRBV20-1	.	TRBJ2-7	.	TGCAGTGCTAGAGATGACTTGGCGCCCTCCTACGAGCAGTACTTC	CSARDDLAPSYEQYF
TRBV7-9	TRBD1	TRBJ2-5	few	TGTGCCAGCAGCTTAAGAGGGACAGGGAAGTCCCAAGAGACCCAGTACTTC	CASSLRGTGKSQETQYF
TRBV12-3/TRBV12-4	.	TRBJ2-7	few	TGTGCCAGCAGCCCCCGAGTCTACGAGCAGTACTTC	CASSPRVYEQYF
TRBV21-1	.	TRBJ1-2	.	TGTGCCAGCAGCATTCCCGGGACAGGGGGCAAATCTAACTATGGCTACACCTTC	CASSIPGTGGKSNYGYTF
TRBV7-9	.	TRBJ2-7	.	TGTGCCAGCAGCGTGGACTTCGAGCAGTACTTC	CASSVDFEQYF
TRBV5-5	.	TRBJ2-7	few	TGTGCCAGCAGCTTGTCGGCAGGGAATAGGGAGCAGTACTTC	CASSLSAGNREQYF
TRBV29-1	.	TRBJ2-5	many	TGCAGCGTCCAATCCGGGCAAGAGACCCAGTACTTC	CSVQSGQETQYF
TRBV7-9	TRBD2	TRBJ2-1	.	TGTGCCAGCAGCCCCCCCTGGCGGGAGGACAATGAGCAGTTCTTC	CASSPPWREDNEQFF
TRBV6-5	.	TRBJ2-7	few	TGTGCCAGCAGTTATTTCACAGGGAGGGGCAACGAGCAGTACTTC	CASSYFTGRGNEQYF
TRBV4-2	.	TRBJ2-1	.	TGTGCCAGCAGCCAAGATCTAGGACTGGGCTCCTACAATGAGCAGTTCTTC	CASSQDLGLGSYNEQFF
TRBV20-1	.	TRBJ1-1	.	TGCAGTGCTAGAGGGTCCACCTTGGGGGGAACTGAAGCTTTCTTT	CSARGSTLGGTEAFF
TRBV2	TRBD1	TRBJ2-7	.	TGTGCCGGGGGGACAGGCTGCGAGCAGTACTTC	CAGGTGCEQYF
TRBV12-3/TRBV12-4	.	TRBJ1-5	.	TGTGCCAGCAGTCCGAACCTACCCGGACTGGGTCAGCCCCAGCATTTT	CASSPNLPGLGQPQHF
TRBV29-1	.	TRBJ1-1	many	TGCAGCGTTTTTTCTGGGATTGAAGCTTTCTTT	CSVFSGIEAFF
TRBV6-1	.	TRBJ2-1	few	TGTGCCAGCAGTCCTACACCCGGAGCCGTCTCCTACAATGAGCAGTTCTTC	CASSPTPGAVSYNEQFF
TRBV28	TRBD1	TRBJ2-3	few	TGTGCCAGCAGTCTGGACAGGGTCATCAGATACGCGTATTTT	CASSLDRVIRYAYF
TRBV2	.	TRBJ1-4	.	TGTGCCAGCAGGGATCTGGGGGTAACTAATGAAAAACTGTTTTTT	CASRDLGVTNEKLFF
TRBV12-3/TRBV12-4	.	TRBJ2-7	few	TGTGCCAGCACTAGTAACGTCCACGAGCAGTACTTC	CASTSNVHEQYF
TRBV30	.	TRBJ2-1	.	TGTGCCTGGAGTCTCCCCCCCGTACGAGCCTACTACAATGAGCAGTTCTTC	CAWSLPPVRAYYNEQFF
TRBV21-1	.	TRBJ2-5	.	TGTGCCACCCCGGGACTAGCGGTTGAAATGGGGACCCAGTACTTC	CATPGLAVEMGTQYF
TRBV21-1	.	TRBJ2-5	few	TGTGCCAGCAGCAAAGCGCCCCAGAGGTTGACCCAGTACTTC	CASSKAPQRLTQYF
TRBV2	.	TRBJ2-5	.	TGTGCCAGCAGCGGGGACGTACAAGAGACCCAGTACTTC	CASSGDVQETQYF
TRBV6-1	.	TRBJ1-1	.	TGTGCCTCAGCCCCTCGCTCGTCCATGAACACTGAAGCTTTCTTT	CASAPRSSMNTEAFF
TRBV2	TRBD2	TRBJ2-1	few	TGTGCCAGCAACGGGGCTAGCGGGACCAATGAGCAGTTCTTC	CASNGASGTNEQFF
TRBV20-1	.	TRBJ2-5	.	TGCAGTGCTGGGACCAGGGAAGGGACCCAGTACTTC	CSAGTREGTQYF
TRBV2	.	TRBJ2-3	.	TGTGCCAGCAGTCGACGGGTAAAGGGGGATACGCAGTATTTT	CASSRRVKGDTQYF
TRBV20-1	TRBD1	TRBJ1-2	.	TGCAGTGCTAAACGACAGGGGGCTGGCTATGGCTACACCTTC	CSAKRQGAGYGYTF
TRBV9	TRBD1	TRBJ2-1	few	TGTGCCAGCAGCCCCTCCGGTTCGGGACAGTTTTACAATGAGCAGTTCTTC	CASSPSGSGQFYNEQFF
TRBV2	.	TRBJ2-1	.	TGTGCCGGACTGGACGATTACAATGAGCAGTTCTTC	CAGLDDYNEQFF
TRBV25-1	.	TRBJ1-2	few	TGTGCCAGCAGCAAGCTTTATGGCTACACCTTC	CASSKLYGYTF
TRBV7-9	.	TRBJ1-5	.	TGTGCCAGCAGCCCAAGGGGAGGGTTCGATCAGCCCCAGCATTTT	CASSPRGGFDQPQHF
TRBV20-1	TRBD2	TRBJ2-3	.	TGCAGTGCTAGACTAGCGGGATCTACTAGCACAGATACGCAGTATTTT	CSARLAGSTSTDTQYF
TRBV21-1	.	TRBJ2-7	.	TGTGCCAGCAGCGCCCCCGGGCCGGGACTACTTTCCTACGAGCAGTACTTC	CASSAPGPGLLSYEQYF
TRBV10-1	TRBD2	TRBJ2-7	.	TGCGCCAGCAGCGATAGCGGGAGAGACGAGCAGTACTTC	CASSDSGRDEQYF
TRBV20-1	TRBD2	TRBJ2-5	few	TGCAGTGCTAGTGGACTAGTCTTAGGGACCCAGTACTTC	CSASGLVLGTQYF
TRBV6-2/TRBV6-3	TRBD2	TRBJ2-7	many	TGTGCCAGCAGTTCGGGACTAGCGGGAACCTACGAGCAGTACTTC	CASSSGLAGTYEQYF
TRBV24-1	TRBD2	TRBJ2-1	.	TGTGCCACCAGTGATTTAACCTCAATAGCGGGAGTTACGAATGAGCAGTTCTTC	CATSDLTSIAGVTNEQFF
TRBV5-1	.	TRBJ2-3	.	TGCGCCAGCAGCCGTAGCGGTGTGGGAGATACGCAGTATTTT	CASSRSGVGDTQYF
TRBV3-1	.	TRBJ2-3	.	TGTGCCAGCAGCCAAGAAATCGGGATAACAGATACGCAGTATTTT	CASSQEIGITDTQYF
TRBV10-3	.	TRBJ2-3	.	TGTGCCATCAGTGAGCTGAGCGGCTCAACGGCAGATACGCAGTATTTT	CAISELSGSTADTQYF